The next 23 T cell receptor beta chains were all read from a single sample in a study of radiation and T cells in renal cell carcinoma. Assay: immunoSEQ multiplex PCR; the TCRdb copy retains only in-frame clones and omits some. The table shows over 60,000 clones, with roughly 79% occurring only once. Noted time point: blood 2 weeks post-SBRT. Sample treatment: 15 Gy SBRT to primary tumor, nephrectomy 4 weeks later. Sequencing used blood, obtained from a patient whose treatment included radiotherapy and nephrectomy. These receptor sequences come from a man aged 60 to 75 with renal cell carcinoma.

The chain's CDR3 is CASSGSPYHRVDEQFF. Here the CDR3 DNA reads TGTGCCAGCAGTGGAAGCCCTTATCATAGGGTAGATGAGCAGTTCTTC. V is TRBV25-1 and J is TRBJ2-1; no reliable D call. Germline CDR1 is MGHDK and CDR2 is SYGVNS. CDR3 length: 16 amino acids. V was shortened by 4 bases and J by 8 bases, with 21 bases between the two germline ends. Complete variable domain (other parts from reference TRBV25-1 and TRBJ2-1): EADIYQTPRYLVIGTGKKITLECSQTMGHDKMYWYQQDPGMELHLIHYSYGVNSTEKGDLSSESTVSRIRTEHFPLTLESARPSHTSQYLCASSGSPYHRVDEQFFGPGTRLTVL.

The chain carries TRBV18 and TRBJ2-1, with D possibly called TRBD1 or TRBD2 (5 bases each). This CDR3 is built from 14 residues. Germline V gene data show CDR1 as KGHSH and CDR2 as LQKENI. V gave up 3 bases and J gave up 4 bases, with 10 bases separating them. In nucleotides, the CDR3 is TGTGCCAGCTCACCCGGGACGGGATACAATGAGCAGTTCTTC. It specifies CASSPGTGYNEQFF.

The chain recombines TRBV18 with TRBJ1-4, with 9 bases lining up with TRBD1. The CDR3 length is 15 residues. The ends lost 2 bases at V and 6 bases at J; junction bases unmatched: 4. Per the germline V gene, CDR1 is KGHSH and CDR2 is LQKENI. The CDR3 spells CASSPSRDRDEKLFF. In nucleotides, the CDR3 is TGTGCCAGCTCACCATCCCGGGACAGGGATGAAAAACTGTTTTTT.

The CDR3 loop reads CASSYSKSGRTQYF. The CDR3 nucleotides are TGTGCCAGCAGTTACTCGAAGAGCGGGAGGACCCAGTACTTC. V gene TRBV6-5 combines with J gene TRBJ2-5; 8 nucleotides match TRBD2. CDR3 size: 14 residues. The J segment lost 7 bases and the V segment lost 0 bases, leaving 4 bases of the junction unmatched. The V gene's germline CDR1 is MNHEY and CDR2 SVGAGI.

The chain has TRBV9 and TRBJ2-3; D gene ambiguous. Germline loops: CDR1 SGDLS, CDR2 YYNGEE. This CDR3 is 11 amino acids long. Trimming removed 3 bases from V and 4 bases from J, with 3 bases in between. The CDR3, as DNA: TGTGCCAGCAGCGAGGCAGATACGCAGTATTTT. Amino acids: CASSEADTQYF.

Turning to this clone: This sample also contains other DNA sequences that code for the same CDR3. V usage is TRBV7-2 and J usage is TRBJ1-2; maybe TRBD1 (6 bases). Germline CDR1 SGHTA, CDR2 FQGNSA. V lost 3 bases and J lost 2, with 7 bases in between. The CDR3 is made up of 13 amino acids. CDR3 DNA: TGTGCCAGCAGCTTTGACAGGAACTATGGCTACACCTTC. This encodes CASSFDRNYGYTF.

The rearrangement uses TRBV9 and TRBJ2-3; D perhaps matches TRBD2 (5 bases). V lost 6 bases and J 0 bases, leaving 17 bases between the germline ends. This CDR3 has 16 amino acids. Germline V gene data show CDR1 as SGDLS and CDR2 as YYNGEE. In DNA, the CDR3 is TGTGCCAGCACCCCCGAGGGCAGCCCTAGCACAGATACGCAGTATTTT. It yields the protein CASTPEGSPSTDTQYF.

CDR3 bases: TGTGCCAGCAAGCTCTCGACCTACAATGAGCAGTTCTTC. Translation: CASKLSTYNEQFF. The genes are TRBV6-6 and TRBJ2-1, with D uncertain. CDR1 is MNHNY and CDR2 is SVGAGI in the germline V gene (reference sequence). The CDR3 has 13 amino acids. The V gene lost 7 bases and the J gene lost 2 bases, with 9 bases spanning the gap.

The CDR3 sequence is CSALDATSGYNEQFF. DNA of the CDR3: TGCAGCGCCTTGGACGCGACTAGCGGCTACAATGAGCAGTTCTTC. The V call is TRBV29-1, the J call TRBJ2-1; 9 bases align to TRBD2. Germline loops: CDR1 SQVTM, CDR2 ANQGSEA. The V segment lost 7 bases and the J segment 3 bases; nucleotides outside the gene matches: 10. The length of the CDR3 is 15 residues.

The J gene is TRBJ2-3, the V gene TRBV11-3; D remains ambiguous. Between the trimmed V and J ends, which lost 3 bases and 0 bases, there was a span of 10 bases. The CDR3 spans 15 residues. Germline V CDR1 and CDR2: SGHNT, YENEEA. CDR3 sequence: CASSLDGDSTDTQYF. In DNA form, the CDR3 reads TGTGCCAGCAGCTTGGACGGAGATAGCACAGATACGCAGTATTTT.

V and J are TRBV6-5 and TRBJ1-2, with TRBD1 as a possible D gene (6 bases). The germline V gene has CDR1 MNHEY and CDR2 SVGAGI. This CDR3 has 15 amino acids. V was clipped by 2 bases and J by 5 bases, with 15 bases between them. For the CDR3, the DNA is TGTGCCAGCAGTTACCAGGGTGGCAGGGGTTATGGCTACACCTTC. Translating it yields CASSYQGGRGYGYTF.

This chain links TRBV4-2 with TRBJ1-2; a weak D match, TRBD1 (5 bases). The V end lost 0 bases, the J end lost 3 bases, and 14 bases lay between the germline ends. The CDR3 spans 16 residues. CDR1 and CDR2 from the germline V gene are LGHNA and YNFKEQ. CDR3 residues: CASSQERAGTDYGYTF. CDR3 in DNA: TGTGCCAGCAGCCAAGAGCGGGCCGGGACGGACTATGGCTACACCTTC.

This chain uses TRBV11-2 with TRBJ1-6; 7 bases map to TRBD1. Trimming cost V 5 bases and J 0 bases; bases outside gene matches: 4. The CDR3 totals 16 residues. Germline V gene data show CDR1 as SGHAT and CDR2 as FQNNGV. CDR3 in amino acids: CASSETGNSYNSPLHF. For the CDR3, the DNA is TGTGCCAGCAGCGAGACAGGGAACTCCTATAATTCACCCCTCCACTTT.

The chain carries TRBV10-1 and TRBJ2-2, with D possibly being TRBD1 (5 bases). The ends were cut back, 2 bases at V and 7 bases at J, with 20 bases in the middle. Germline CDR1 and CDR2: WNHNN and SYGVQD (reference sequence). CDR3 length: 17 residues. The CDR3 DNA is TGCGCCAGCAGTGAGGCCAGGGCGGTCCTAGTCGTCGGGGAGCTGTTTTTT. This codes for CASSEARAVLVVGELFF.

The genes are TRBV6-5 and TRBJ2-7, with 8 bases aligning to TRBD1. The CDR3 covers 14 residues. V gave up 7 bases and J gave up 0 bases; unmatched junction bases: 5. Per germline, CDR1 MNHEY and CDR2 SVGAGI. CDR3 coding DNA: TGTGCCAGCAACTCCGGGACAGGCTCCTACGAGCAGTACTTC. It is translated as CASNSGTGSYEQYF.

The CDR3 here is CSAGTGGYNEQFF. The DNA of the CDR3 is TGCAGCGCCGGGACAGGCGGCTACAATGAGCAGTTCTTC. The chain couples TRBV29-1 to TRBJ2-1; 8 positions match TRBD1. CDR3 length equals 13 residues. Germline-derived CDR1 and CDR2 are SQVTM and ANQGSEA. With V trimmed by 7 bases and J by 3 bases, 5 bases remained unmatched.

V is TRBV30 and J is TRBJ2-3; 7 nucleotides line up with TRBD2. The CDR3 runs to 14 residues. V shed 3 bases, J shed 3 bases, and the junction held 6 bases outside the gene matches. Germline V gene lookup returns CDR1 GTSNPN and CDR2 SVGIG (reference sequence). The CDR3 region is CAWRSGLVTDTQYF. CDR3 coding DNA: TGTGCCTGGAGGTCCGGACTAGTAACAGATACGCAGTATTTT.

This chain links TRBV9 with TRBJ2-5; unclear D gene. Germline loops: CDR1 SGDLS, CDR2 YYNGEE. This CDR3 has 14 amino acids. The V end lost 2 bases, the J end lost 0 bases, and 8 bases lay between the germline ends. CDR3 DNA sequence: TGTGCCAGCAGCGTTTGGGCAGACCAAGAGACCCAGTACTTC. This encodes CASSVWADQETQYF.

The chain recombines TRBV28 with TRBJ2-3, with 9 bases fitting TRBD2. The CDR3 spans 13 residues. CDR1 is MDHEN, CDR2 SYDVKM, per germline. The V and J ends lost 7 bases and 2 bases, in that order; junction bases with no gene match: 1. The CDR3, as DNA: TGTGCCAGCACTAGCGGGGCCACAGATACGCAGTATTTT. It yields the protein CASTSGATDTQYF.

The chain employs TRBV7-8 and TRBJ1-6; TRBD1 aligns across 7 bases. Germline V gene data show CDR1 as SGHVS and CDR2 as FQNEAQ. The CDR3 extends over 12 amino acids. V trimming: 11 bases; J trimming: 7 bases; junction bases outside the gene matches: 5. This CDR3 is CACGTENSPLHF. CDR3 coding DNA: TGTGCCTGCGGGACAGAGAATTCACCCCTCCACTTT. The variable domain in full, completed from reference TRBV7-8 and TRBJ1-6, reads GAGVSQSPRYKVAKRGQDVALRCDPISGHVSLFWYQQALGQGPEFLTYFQNEAQLDKSGLPSDRFFAERPEGSVSTLKIQRTQQEDSAVYLCACGTENSPLHFGNGTRLTVT.

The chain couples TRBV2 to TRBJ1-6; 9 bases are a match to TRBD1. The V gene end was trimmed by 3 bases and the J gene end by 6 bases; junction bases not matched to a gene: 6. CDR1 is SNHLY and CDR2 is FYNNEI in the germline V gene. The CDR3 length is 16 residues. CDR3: CASSENRGLVNSPLHF. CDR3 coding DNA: TGTGCCAGCAGTGAGAACAGGGGGCTAGTTAATTCACCCCTCCACTTT.

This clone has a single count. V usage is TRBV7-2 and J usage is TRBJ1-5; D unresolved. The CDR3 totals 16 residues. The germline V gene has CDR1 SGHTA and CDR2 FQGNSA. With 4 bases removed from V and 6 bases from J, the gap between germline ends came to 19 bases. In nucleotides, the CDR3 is TGTGCCAGCAGCTCCTTTTCTTTAAACCCTCTTCAGCCCCAGCATTTT. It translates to CASSSFSLNPLQPQHF.

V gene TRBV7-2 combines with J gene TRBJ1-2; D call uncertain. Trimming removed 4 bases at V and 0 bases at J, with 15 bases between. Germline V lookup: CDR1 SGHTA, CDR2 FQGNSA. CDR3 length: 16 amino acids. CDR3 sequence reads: CASSSRPAQANYGYTF. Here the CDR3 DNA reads TGTGCCAGCAGCTCCAGGCCTGCCCAAGCTAACTATGGCTACACCTTC.